This passage covers 7 T cell receptor beta chains from one sample sequenced in a study of cytomegalovirus exposure and HLA in healthy donors (dated by TCRdb to the late 2010s). Receptor libraries were prepared by the immunoSEQ multiplex PCR assay. Not all clones reach the TCRdb copy of this immuneACCESS table, which keeps in-frame sequences only. Checked studies attribute under half of the gap to unresolved V genes and leave the rest unexplained. The sample table holds 200,000 or so clones, of which roughly 84% were seen once. The ten largest clonotypes hold around an eighth of the sample. Sequencing was done on a sample of PBMCs. The source is a woman aged 25 to 39 in good health and CMV-seropositive.

The rearrangement links TRBV15 to TRBJ1-2; 7 bases fit TRBD1. With V trimmed by 5 bases and J by 8 bases, 8 bases remained unmatched. The germline V gene has CDR1 LNHNV and CDR2 YYDKDF (reference sequence). The CDR3 runs 13 residues. The CDR3 region is CATSEGGVGGYTF. DNA for the CDR3: TGTGCCACCAGCGAAGGGGGCGTTGGGGGCTACACCTTC. The whole variable domain, filled in from reference TRBV15 and TRBJ1-2, reads DAMVIQNPRYQVTQFGKPVTLSCSQTLNHNVMYWYQQKSSQAPKLLFHYYDKDFNNEADTPDNFQSRRPNTSFCFLDIRSPGLGDTAMYLCATSEGGVGGYTFGSGTRLTVV.

The chain uses TRBV9 and TRBJ2-1; 9 nucleotides align to TRBD2. Germline V gives CDR1 SGDLS, CDR2 YYNGEE. This CDR3 has 17 residues. V shed 0 bases and J 0 bases; nucleotides not matched to a gene: 4. CDR3 sequence reads: CASSVGGSGSSYNEQFF. The DNA for the CDR3 is TGTGCCAGCAGCGTAGGAGGTAGCGGGAGCTCCTACAATGAGCAGTTCTTC.

The chain uses TRBV27 and TRBJ2-1; 13 bases align to TRBD2. V gave up 5 bases and J gave up 1 base; unmatched junction bases: 8. The length of the CDR3 is 18 residues. The germline V gene encodes CDR1 MNHEY and CDR2 SMNVEV (reference sequence). CDR3 bases: TGTGCCAGCAGTCTAAGGACTAGCGGGAGTCTATCCTACAATGAGCAGTTCTTC. It specifies CASSLRTSGSLSYNEQFF.

This chain joins TRBV7-9 and TRBJ1-2; D is possibly TRBD1 (6 bases). With 3 bases removed from V and 2 bases from J, the gap between germline ends came to 10 bases. This CDR3 comprises 14 residues. From germline, CDR1 is SEHNR and CDR2 FQNEAQ (reference sequence). In DNA, the CDR3 is TGTGCCAGCAGCTTGACAGGCCCGAACTATGGCTACACCTTC. It translates to CASSLTGPNYGYTF.

The chain combines TRBV6-5 with TRBJ1-4; a weak D match, TRBD1 (6 bases). V was trimmed by 5 bases and J by 8 bases, leaving 9 bases between them. Germline values: CDR1 MNHEY, CDR2 SVGAGI. The CDR3 contains 12 residues. CDR3 protein: CASSRGTEKLFF. The CDR3 coding sequence is TGTGCCAGCAGTAGGGGGACAGAAAAACTGTTTTTT.

This chain joins TRBV6-7 and TRBJ1-4, with 12 positions matching TRBD1. TRBV6-7 is an ORF for which the function is uncertain. This CDR3 is 18 amino acids long. Unmatched junction bases numbered 6, after V lost 0 bases and J lost 4 bases. Here the CDR3 DNA reads TGTGCCAGCAGTTACTCAGGGACAGGGGGCGGAATTAATGAAAAACTGTTTTTT. Protein sequence: CASSYSGTGGGINEKLFF.

This sequence joins TRBV6-5 and TRBJ1-1; D gene ambiguous. The V and J ends lost 0 bases and 6 bases respectively, with 8 bases between them. This CDR3 comprises 13 residues. In germline, CDR1 is MNHEY, CDR2 SVGAGI. This CDR3 reads CASSYSRSPEAFF. The DNA for the CDR3 is TGTGCCAGCAGTTACTCGCGGTCCCCTGAAGCTTTCTTT.